A selection of T cell receptor beta chains follows, all from one sample in a study of blood T cell repertoires in COVID-19. The protocol was immunoSEQ multiplex PCR, while the TCRdb copy is restricted to in-frame clones and leaves out a portion. The table includes about 69,000 clones, about nine tenths detected once. Sequencing was carried out using peripheral blood. These receptors originate from a woman younger than 30 with acute or convalescent COVID-19. Both conserved end residues are part of each CDR3. Fields, in order: V gene, J gene, clone size, D gene, CDR3 DNA, CDR3 protein. The D gene is left open where the match is weak. Not every row has a clone size; where given, it reads once, few, many or a size class.

>TRBV6-6|TRBJ2-1|.|.
TGTGCCAGCAGCGATGGGGCGAGCCCTGAGCAGTTCTTC
CASSDGASPEQFF
>TRBV28|TRBJ2-1|.|TRBD1
TGTGCCAGCGGAAGAAGGACGACAGGGATCAATGAGCAGTTCTTC
CASGRRTTGINEQFF
>TRBV27|TRBJ2-7|.|.
TGTGCCAGCAGTCCTATTGCTGGAGGGGGCCGATTCGAGCAGTACTTC
CASSPIAGGGRFEQYF
>TRBV6-5|TRBJ2-1|few|.
TGTGCCAGCAGTTACTCGTTCGGTAGCGGAAACAATGAGCAGTTCTTC
CASSYSFGSGNNEQFF
>TRBV5-4|TRBJ2-2|.|.
TGTGCCAGCAGCTTGGGCGGGGTGGGAACCGGGGAGCTGTTTTTT
CASSLGGVGTGELFF
>TRBV6-5|TRBJ1-2|.|TRBD1
TGTGCCAGCAGCAACCGGGACAGGGGGCAGGGCTACACCTTC
CASSNRDRGQGYTF
>TRBV7-2|TRBJ1-1|few|.
TGTGCCAGCAGCTTCGCGGACACTTACACTGAAGCTTTCTTT
CASSFADTYTEAFF
>TRBV19|TRBJ1-2|.|.
TGTGCCAGTAGTACAACCTCAGATATCTATGGCTACACCTTC
CASSTTSDIYGYTF
>TRBV2|TRBJ2-5|.|.
TGTGCCAGCGGCGATCCCCCGGCAGGGGTACTAGAGACCCAGTACTTC
CASGDPPAGVLETQYF
>TRBV7-6|TRBJ1-6|.|.
TGTGCCAGCAGCTTAGCTTTGGGGGCAGGTTCACCCCTCCACTTT
CASSLALGAGSPLHF
>TRBV30|TRBJ2-3|.|.
TGTGCCGAGTCCGGAGGCGATCCCGAAGATACGCAGTATTTT
CAESGGDPEDTQYF
>TRBV3-1/TRBV3-2|TRBJ2-7|once|TRBD2
TGTGCCAGCAGCCAAGATGTGGTAGCGGGCCTCTCCTACGAGCAGTACTTC
CASSQDVVAGLSYEQYF
>TRBV18|TRBJ1-1|.|TRBD1
TGTGCCAGCTCCCAGGGGACAGGGGGCTACACTGAAGCTTTCTTT
CASSQGTGGYTEAFF
>TRBV29-1|TRBJ2-3|few|TRBD2
TGCAGCGTTGAAGTCGTGGGTAGCGGGAGTAAACAGTATTTT
CSVEVVGSGSKQYF
>TRBV7-9|TRBJ1-3|.|TRBD1
TGTGCCAGCAGCCTACAGGGGGCTGGAAACACCATATATTTT
CASSLQGAGNTIYF
>TRBV3-1/TRBV3-2|TRBJ2-1|.|.
TGTGCCAGCAGCCCACTAGCAGGTCCCTACAATGAGCAGTTCTTC
CASSPLAGPYNEQFF
>TRBV5-4|TRBJ2-2|.|TRBD1
TGTGCCAGCAGCTTGGCTAGACAGGGGGCCGGGACCGGGGAGCTGTTTTTT
CASSLARQGAGTGELFF
>TRBV6-5|TRBJ2-2|.|.
TGTGCCAGCAGTTACTCGACTAACGCCGGGGAGCTGTTTTTT
CASSYSTNAGELFF
>TRBV5-1|TRBJ2-6|.|.
TGCGCCAGCAGTCTTCCTGGGGCCAACGTCCTGACTTTC
CASSLPGANVLTF
>TRBV11-2|TRBJ1-4|.|.
TGTGCCAGCAGCCCCGCAACTAATGAAAAACTGTTTTTT
CASSPATNEKLFF